Listed below are T cell receptor beta chains from one sample, sequenced in a study of blood T cell repertoires in COVID-19. Some clones are missing from TCRdb's copy, which holds only in-frame ones; the method was immunoSEQ multiplex PCR. The sample has 80,000 or so clones; 80% to 90% are singletons. The sequenced sample consisted of peripheral blood. These receptors were collected from a woman of 80 years or more with acute or convalescent COVID-19. Both conserved end residues are part of each CDR3. The order of the fields is CDR3 protein, J gene, V gene.

CASSLALRQGDYGYTF TRBJ1-2 TRBV6-6
CASSLRVTNYGYTF TRBJ1-2 TRBV7-9
CASSPGSSYNSPLHF TRBJ1-6 TRBV18
CASRMRSEVPYEQYF TRBJ2-7 TRBV6-5
CASSLSGQGVQPQHF TRBJ1-5 TRBV7-9
CASKTDRLSNQPQHF TRBJ1-5 TRBV19
CASSEPRQGRHEQYF TRBJ2-7 TRBV6-2/TRBV6-3
CASSPPDRRNSPLHF TRBJ1-6 TRBV7-9
CASSRAGGETQYF TRBJ2-5 TRBV28
CASSPSTVPNAEAFF TRBJ1-1 TRBV7-8
CASRRDYSSYEQYF TRBJ2-7 TRBV7-2
CASSQDRAQPQHF TRBJ1-5 TRBV12-3/TRBV12-4
CASSFGRDTEAFF TRBJ1-1 TRBV12-3/TRBV12-4
CAISDFGRTGAGNTIYF TRBJ1-3 TRBV10-3
CATSRDPPGAGNTIYF TRBJ1-3 TRBV15
CASSGRNNEQFF TRBJ2-1 TRBV2
CSAFREETQYF TRBJ2-5 TRBV20-1
CASSRSLGQGFSEAFF TRBJ1-1 TRBV27
CAWSVGGSLETQYF TRBJ2-5 TRBV30
CASSLAFGLEETQYF TRBJ2-5 TRBV5-1
CSALQNTEAFF TRBJ1-1 TRBV20-1
CASSEAGTASYGYTF TRBJ1-2 TRBV6-1
CASSLDRTGPETQYF TRBJ2-5 TRBV7-7
CASTSGQVVTKNIQYF TRBJ2-4 TRBV28
CASSPRTANYGYTF TRBJ1-2 TRBV28
CASSRQGQPGLAGGRYNEQFF TRBJ2-1 TRBV27
CASREGTGGYQPQHF TRBJ1-5 TRBV19
CASRGAGQGAFGYTF TRBJ1-2 TRBV6-5
CASSFLAGEVDGAKNIQYF TRBJ2-4 TRBV6-2/TRBV6-3
CAIGGTGQETQYF TRBJ2-5 TRBV10-3
CASSYGESGNTIYF TRBJ1-3 TRBV6-5
CASSLAIQGNSNQPQHF TRBJ1-5 TRBV19
CASSATDSGWVGEQFF TRBJ2-1 TRBV9
CASSQSGTGSGELFF TRBJ2-2 TRBV3-1/TRBV3-2
CASSIDLGRLETGPAENQPQHF TRBJ1-5 TRBV19
CASSGPGTIHEQYF TRBJ2-7 TRBV25-1
CASSLAGAWETQYF TRBJ2-5 TRBV5-1
CAGSQGGGHLNTEAFF TRBJ1-1 TRBV4-3
CASRSADTVNYGYTF TRBJ1-2 TRBV19
CASSYGLAGAPYEQYF TRBJ2-7 TRBV5-1
CASSSEGAGANVLTF TRBJ2-6 TRBV6-5
CASSRRQAGNTEAFF TRBJ1-1 TRBV23-1
CASSVKPGYSTGELFF TRBJ2-2 TRBV5-6
CASSQVLSGTGPHEQYF TRBJ2-7 TRBV4-3
CASSKVPDRVFHSQPQHF TRBJ1-5 TRBV21-1
CASTLRSSGNTIYF TRBJ1-3 TRBV5-5
CASSAIQGGTEAFF TRBJ1-1 TRBV6-5
CASSSRRAGSSETQYF TRBJ2-5 TRBV6-5
CASSLWQGGEKLFF TRBJ1-4 TRBV28
CAWSQADSYGYTF TRBJ1-2 TRBV30